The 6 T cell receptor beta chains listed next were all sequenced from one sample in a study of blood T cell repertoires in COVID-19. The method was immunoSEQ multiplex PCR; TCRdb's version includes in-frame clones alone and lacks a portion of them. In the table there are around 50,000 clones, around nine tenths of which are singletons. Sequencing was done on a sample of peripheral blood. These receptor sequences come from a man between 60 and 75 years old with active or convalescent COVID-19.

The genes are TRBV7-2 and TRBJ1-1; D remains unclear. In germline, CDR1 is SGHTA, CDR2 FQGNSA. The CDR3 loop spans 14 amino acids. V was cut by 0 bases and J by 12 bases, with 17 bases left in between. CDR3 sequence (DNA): TGTGCCAGCAGCTTAGCGCCGGCTTGGGCTGAGACTTTCTTT. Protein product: CASSLAPAWAETFF.

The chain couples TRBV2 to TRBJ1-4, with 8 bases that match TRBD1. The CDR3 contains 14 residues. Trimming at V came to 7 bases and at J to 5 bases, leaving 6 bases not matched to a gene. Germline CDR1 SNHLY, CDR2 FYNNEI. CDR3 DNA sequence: TGTGCCAGCAAACTGCAGGGGGCGAATGAAAAACTGTTTTTT. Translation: CASKLQGANEKLFF.

This CDR3 is CASSQGQFIAPLHF. CDR3 in DNA: TGTGCCAGCAGCCAGGGACAGTTTATAGCACCCCTCCACTTT. The chain uses TRBV14 and TRBJ1-6, with 7 bases fitting TRBD1. Germline V gene sequence: CDR1 SGHDN, CDR2 FVKESK. The CDR3 extends over 14 amino acids. Trimming cost V 3 bases and J 11 bases; bases outside gene matches: 7.

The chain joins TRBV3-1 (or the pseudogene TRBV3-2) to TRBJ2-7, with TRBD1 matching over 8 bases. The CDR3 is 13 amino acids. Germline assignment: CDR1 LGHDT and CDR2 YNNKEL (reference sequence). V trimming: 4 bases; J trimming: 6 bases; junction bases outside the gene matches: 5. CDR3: CASSLWDRFEQYF. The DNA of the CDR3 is TGTGCCAGCAGCCTCTGGGACAGGTTCGAGCAGTACTTC.

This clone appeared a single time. DNA of the CDR3: TGTGCCACCAGCAGAGGTTCCGGGACAGGCAACAATGAGCAGTTCTTC. Protein product: CATSRGSGTGNNEQFF. The chain uses TRBV15 and TRBJ2-1, with 8 bases that match TRBD1. The germline V gene has CDR1 LNHNV and CDR2 YYDKDF (reference sequence). The CDR3 runs to 16 residues. J gave up 5 bases and V 1 base, and 7 bases lay outside the gene matches.

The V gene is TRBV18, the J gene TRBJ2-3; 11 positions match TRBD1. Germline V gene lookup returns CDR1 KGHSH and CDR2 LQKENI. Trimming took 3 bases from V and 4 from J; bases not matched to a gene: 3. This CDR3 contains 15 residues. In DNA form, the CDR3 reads TGTGCCAGCTCACCGCCGGGACAGGGGGCAGATACGCAGTATTTT. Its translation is CASSPPGQGADTQYF.